This T cell receptor (beta chain) was sequenced in a study of CD8+ T cells in alopecia areata. Points from the study as a whole: Greater clonality was observed in lesional scalp samples, especially alopecia totalis/universalis, versus normal scalp. While patients received tofacitinib, many expanded lesional clones remained present in scalp and blood.

Regarding this clone: Antigen unknown.

After isolation, RNA underwent reverse transcription to generate cDNA as the sequencing template. The data were produced by immunoSEQ multiplex PCR, yet TCRdb's version contains in-frame clones alone and is incomplete. This repertoire shows 100,000 to 130,000 clones, 84% found once; its top ten account for under 25%. CDR3 length equals 16 residues. V was shortened by 5 bases and J by 5 bases, with 18 bases between the two germline ends. Per the germline V gene, CDR1 is SEHNR and CDR2 is FQNEAQ (reference sequence). The treatment is: oral pan-JAK inhibitor, 5-10 mg twice daily. Peripheral blood, together with lesional scalp punch biopsies, was collected from alopecia areata patients. A FACSAria was used to sort CD4+ and CD8+ T cells. These cells came from PBMCs.

This clonotype was obtained from a human donor with alopecia areata. The material was CD8+ T cells sorted from blood, obtained at week 24, from a patient treated with tofacitinib. This chain joins TRBV7-9 and TRBJ1-4; D gene unclear. As DNA, the CDR3 is TGTGCCAGCAGCCCCGTTCCTAAGGGTGAAAATGAAAAACTGTTTTTT. Translating it yields CASSPVPKGENEKLFF.